The present T cell receptor beta chain was sequenced within a study of CD8+ T cells in alopecia areata. Study-wide context: Tofacitinib ran 6 to 18 months, followed by 6 months off drug.

This clone was seen a few times. The germline V gene encodes CDR1 SGHAT and CDR2 FQNNGV. The CDR3 loop spans 17 amino acids. V lost 0 bases and J lost 4; bases outside the gene matches: 8. Treatment in this sample: oral pan-JAK inhibitor, 5-10 mg twice daily. The study team obtained lesional scalp punch biopsies and peripheral blood from alopecia areata patients. The sequencing template was cDNA reverse transcribed from extracted RNA. Libraries were prepared by immunoSEQ multiplex PCR; TCRdb keeps only in-frame clonotypes and omits some of them. There are fewer than 250,000 clones in the sample; less than 45% occur only once, and 2% to 3% lies in the top ten.

The sequence derives from a human donor with alopecia areata. The chain employs TRBV11-2 and TRBJ2-5, with TRBD1 identical over 10 bases. The sample was CD4+ T cells sorted from blood, taken at approximately week 39, from a patient treated with tofacitinib. CDR3 DNA: TGTGCCAGCAGCTTAGATCTTCGACAGGGGGCACGAGAGACCCAGTACTTC. It codes for CASSLDLRQGARETQYF.